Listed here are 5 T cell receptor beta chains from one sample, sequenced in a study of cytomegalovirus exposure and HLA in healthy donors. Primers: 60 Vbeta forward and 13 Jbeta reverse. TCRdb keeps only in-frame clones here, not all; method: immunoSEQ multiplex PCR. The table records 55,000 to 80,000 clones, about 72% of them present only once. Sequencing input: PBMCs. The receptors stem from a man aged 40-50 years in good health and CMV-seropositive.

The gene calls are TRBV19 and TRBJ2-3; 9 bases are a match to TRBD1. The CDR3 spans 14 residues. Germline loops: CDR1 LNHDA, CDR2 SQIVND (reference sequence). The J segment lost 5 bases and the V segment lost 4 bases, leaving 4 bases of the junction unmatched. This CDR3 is CASSKQGAKDTQYF. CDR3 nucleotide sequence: TGTGCCAGTAGTAAACAGGGGGCTAAAGATACGCAGTATTTT.

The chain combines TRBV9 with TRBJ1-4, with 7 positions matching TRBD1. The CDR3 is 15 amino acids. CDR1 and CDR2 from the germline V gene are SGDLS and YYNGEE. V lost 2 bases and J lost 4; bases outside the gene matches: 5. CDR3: CASSVTTGINEKLFF. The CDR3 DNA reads TGTGCCAGCAGCGTGACGACAGGGATTAATGAAAAACTGTTTTTT.

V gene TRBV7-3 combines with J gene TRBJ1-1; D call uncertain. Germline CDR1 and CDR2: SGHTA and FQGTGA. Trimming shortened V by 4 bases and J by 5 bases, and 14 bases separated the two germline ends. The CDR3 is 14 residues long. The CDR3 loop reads CASSSWAGGTEAFF. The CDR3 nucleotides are TGTGCCAGCAGCTCATGGGCAGGAGGGACTGAAGCTTTCTTT.

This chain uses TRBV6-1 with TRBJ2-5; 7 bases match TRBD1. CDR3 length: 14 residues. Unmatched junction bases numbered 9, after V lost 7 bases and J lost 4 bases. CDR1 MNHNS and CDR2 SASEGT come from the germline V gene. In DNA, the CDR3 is TGTGCCAGCATGGAGACAGGGCTTAGAGAGACCCAGTACTTC. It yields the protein CASMETGLRETQYF.

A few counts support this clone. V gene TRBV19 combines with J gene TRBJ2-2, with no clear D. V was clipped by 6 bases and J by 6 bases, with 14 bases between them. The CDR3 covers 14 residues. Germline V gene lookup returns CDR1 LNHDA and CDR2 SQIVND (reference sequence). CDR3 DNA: TGTGCCAGTAGAGCCTTTCGTGTGGCCGGGGAGCTGTTTTTT. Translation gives CASRAFRVAGELFF. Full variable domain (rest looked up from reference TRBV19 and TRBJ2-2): DGGITQSPKYLFRKEGQNVTLSCEQNLNHDAMYWYRQDPGQGLRLIYYSQIVNDFQKGDIAEGYSVSREKKESFPLTVTSAQKNPTAFYLCASRAFRVAGELFFGEGSRLTVL.